The rows below give T cell receptor beta chains drawn from one sample of a study of T-cell memory formation after mild COVID-19. TCRdb reprocessed the 5' RACE reads via MiXCR and lists one record per CDR3 protein. The table records about 120,000 distinct CDR3 sequences, approximately 16% of them present only once. Sequenced material: PBMCs or a T cell subset sorted from them (not recorded which). The receptors come from an adult woman who had mild COVID-19 (a few samples of this study predate the infection). Cell type and time point are not known. The CDR3 runs from the conserved cysteine through the conserved F or W.

J gene: TRBJ1-1
V gene: TRBV29-1
CDR3 length: 16
CDR3 protein: CSVSLGQGGPETEAFF

J gene: TRBJ2-5
V gene: TRBV11-3
CDR3 length: 18
CDR3 protein: CASSPPPLTGALKETQYF

J gene: TRBJ2-2
V gene: TRBV6-5
CDR3 length: 16
CDR3 protein: CASSYRGGGAGGELFF

J gene: TRBJ1-1
V gene: TRBV5-1
CDR3 length: 17
CDR3 protein: CASSLGGDSFMNTEAFF

J gene: TRBJ2-3
V gene: TRBV29-1
CDR3 length: 14
CDR3 protein: CSVVLAGHTDTQYF

J gene: TRBJ2-7
V gene: TRBV20-1
CDR3 length: 11
CDR3 protein: CSAIRGEEQYF

J gene: TRBJ2-1
V gene: TRBV19
CDR3 length: 15
CDR3 protein: CASSSDSYSYNEQFF

J gene: TRBJ2-7
V gene: TRBV25-1
CDR3 length: 14
CDR3 protein: CASSRTGGGYEQYF

J gene: TRBJ1-5
V gene: TRBV19
CDR3 length: 14
CDR3 protein: CASSITGGEQPQHF

J gene: TRBJ2-5
V gene: TRBV5-5
CDR3 length: 14
CDR3 protein: CASSPTSYSETQYF

J gene: TRBJ2-1
V gene: TRBV20-1
CDR3 length: 15
CDR3 protein: CSARAPGLAGGLRFF

J gene: TRBJ1-1
V gene: TRBV7-9
CDR3 length: 15
CDR3 protein: CASSPTGTVNTEAFF

J gene: TRBJ2-7
V gene: TRBV10-3
CDR3 length: 11
CDR3 protein: CAISDAYEQYF